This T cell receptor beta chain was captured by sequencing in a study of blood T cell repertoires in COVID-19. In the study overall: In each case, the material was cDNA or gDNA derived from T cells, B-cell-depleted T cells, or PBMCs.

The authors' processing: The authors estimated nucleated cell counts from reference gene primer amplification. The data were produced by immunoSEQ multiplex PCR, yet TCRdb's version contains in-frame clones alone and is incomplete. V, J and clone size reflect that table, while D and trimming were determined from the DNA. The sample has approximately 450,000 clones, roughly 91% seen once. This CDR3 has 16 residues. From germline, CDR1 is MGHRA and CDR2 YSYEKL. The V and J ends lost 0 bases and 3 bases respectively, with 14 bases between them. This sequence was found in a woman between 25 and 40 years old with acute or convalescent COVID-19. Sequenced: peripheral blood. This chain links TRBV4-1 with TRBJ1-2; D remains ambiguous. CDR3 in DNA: TGCGCCAGCAGCCAAGATTTGGGTAGCCCTCACTATGGCTACACCTTC. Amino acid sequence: CASSQDLGSPHYGYTF.